This T cell receptor beta chain was observed in a study of T cells in Graves' hyperthyroidism and ophthalmopathy. The CDR3 length is 17 residues. V dropped 1 base and J dropped 3 bases, with 16 bases sitting between them. Germline V lookup: CDR1 SGHAT, CDR2 FQNNGV. This clonotype was counted at least ten times. Its antigen is unknown. The hyperthyroidism patients had all been newly diagnosed, and their disease duration was under 2 months. Their ages ranged from 18 to 65 years. Uncontrolled infection, other autoimmune disease, pregnancy or lactation excluded patients. Findings and caveats of the study: Onset of ophthalmopathy came a median around 6.5 months after the model predicted it. Ophthalmopathy cases were set apart from stable hyperthyroidism by a 13 V-J model.

There were TCR beta CDR3 regions amplified from RNA transcripts. HTBI primers were the set used in a first-round RT-PCR of the TCR CDR3. TCRdb ran MiXCR on the multiplex PCR reads and lists one entry per CDR3 protein. Of roughly 170,000 distinct CDR3 sequences in the sample, over 8% are singletons; the top ten hold roughly a fifth. This sequence was found in a young woman with Graves' hyperthyroidism that later progressed to Graves' ophthalmopathy. Sequenced sample: blood. The rearrangement links TRBV11-2 to TRBJ1-3, with D maybe TRBD1 (5 bases). Here the CDR3 reads CASSLVGEGFGGNTIYF. The CDR3 DNA reads as TGTGCCAGCAGCTTAGTTGGCGAGGGGTTCGGTGGAAACACCATATATTTT.